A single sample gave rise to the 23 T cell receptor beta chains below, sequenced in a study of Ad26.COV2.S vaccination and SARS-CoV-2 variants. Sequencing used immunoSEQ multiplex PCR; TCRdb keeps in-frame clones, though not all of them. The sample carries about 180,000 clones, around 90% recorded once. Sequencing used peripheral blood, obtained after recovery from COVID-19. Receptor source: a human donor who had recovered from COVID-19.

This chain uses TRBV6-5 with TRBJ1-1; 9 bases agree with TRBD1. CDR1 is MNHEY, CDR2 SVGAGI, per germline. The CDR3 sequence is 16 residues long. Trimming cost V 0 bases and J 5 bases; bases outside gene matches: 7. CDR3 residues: CASSYSTGQGRTEAFF. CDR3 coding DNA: TGTGCCAGCAGTTACTCTACTGGACAGGGGAGGACTGAAGCTTTCTTT.

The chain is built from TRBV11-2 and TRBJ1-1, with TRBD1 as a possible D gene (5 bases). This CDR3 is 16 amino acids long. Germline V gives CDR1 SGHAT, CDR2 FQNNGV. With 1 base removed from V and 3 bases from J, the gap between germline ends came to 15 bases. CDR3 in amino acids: CASSLGRDGSHTEAFF. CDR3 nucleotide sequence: TGTGCCAGCAGCTTAGGCAGGGACGGCTCTCACACTGAAGCTTTCTTT.

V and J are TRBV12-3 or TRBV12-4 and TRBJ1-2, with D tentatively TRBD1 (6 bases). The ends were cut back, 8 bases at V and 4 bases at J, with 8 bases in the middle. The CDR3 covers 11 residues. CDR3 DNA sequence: TGTGCCAGCGGACAGTCCTATGGCTACACCTTC. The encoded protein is CASGQSYGYTF.

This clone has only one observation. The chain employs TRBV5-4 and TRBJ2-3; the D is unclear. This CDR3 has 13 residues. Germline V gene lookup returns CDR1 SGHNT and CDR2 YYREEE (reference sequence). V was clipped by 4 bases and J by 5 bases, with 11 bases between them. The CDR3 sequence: CASSRADKDTQYF. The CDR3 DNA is TGTGCCAGCAGCAGGGCCGATAAAGATACGCAGTATTTT.

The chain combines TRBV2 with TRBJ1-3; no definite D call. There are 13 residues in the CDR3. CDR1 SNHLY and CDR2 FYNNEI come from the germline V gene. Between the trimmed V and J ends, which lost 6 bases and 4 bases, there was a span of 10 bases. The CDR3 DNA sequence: TGTGCCAGCAGGGGAGACGCCGGAAACACCATATATTTT. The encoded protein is CASRGDAGNTIYF.

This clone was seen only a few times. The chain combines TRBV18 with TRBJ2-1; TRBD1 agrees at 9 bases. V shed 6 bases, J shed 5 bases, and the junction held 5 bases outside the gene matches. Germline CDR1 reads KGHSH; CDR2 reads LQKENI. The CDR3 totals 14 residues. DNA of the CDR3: TGTGCCAGCTCGCCCGGGACAGGGAACAATGAGCAGTTCTTC. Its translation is CASSPGTGNNEQFF.

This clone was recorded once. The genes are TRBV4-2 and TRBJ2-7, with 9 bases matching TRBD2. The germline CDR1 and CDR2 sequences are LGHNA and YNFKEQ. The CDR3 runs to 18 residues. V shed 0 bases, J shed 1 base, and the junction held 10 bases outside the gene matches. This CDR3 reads CASSQDVVGSGGSYEQYF. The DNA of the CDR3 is TGTGCCAGCAGCCAAGATGTAGTTGGTAGCGGGGGTTCCTACGAGCAGTACTTC.

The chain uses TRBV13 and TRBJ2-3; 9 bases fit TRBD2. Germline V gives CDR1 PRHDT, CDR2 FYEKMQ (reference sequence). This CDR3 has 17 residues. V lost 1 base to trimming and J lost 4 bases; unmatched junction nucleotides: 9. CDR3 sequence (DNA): TGTGCCAGCAGCTTAGCTCCGGGACTAGCTATCGCAGATACGCAGTATTTT. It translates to CASSLAPGLAIADTQYF.

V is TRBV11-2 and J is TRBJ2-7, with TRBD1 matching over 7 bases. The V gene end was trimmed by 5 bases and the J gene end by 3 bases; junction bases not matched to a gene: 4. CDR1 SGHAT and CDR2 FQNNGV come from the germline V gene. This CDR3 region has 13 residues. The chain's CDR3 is CASSRTGGYEQYF. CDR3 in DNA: TGTGCCAGCAGCCGGACAGGAGGCTACGAGCAGTACTTC. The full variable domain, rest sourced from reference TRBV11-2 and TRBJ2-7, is EAGVAQSPRYKIIEKRQSVAFWCNPISGHATLYWYQQILGQGPKLLIQFQNNGVVDDSQLPKDRFSAERLKGVDSTLKIQPAKLEDSAVYLCASSRTGGYEQYFGPGTRLTVT.

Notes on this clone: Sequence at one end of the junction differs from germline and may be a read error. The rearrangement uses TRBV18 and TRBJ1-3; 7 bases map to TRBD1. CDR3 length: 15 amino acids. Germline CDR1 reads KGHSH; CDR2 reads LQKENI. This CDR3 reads CASSPTGTEGTTIYF. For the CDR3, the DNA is TGTGCCAGCTCACCAACCGGGACAGAGGGAACCACCATATATTTT.

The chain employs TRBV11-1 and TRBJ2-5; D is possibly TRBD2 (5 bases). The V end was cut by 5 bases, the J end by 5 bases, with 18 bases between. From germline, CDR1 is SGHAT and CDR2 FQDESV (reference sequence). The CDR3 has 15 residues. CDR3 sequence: CASSRVRTGRETQYF. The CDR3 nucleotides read TGTGCCAGCAGCAGGGTCAGGACTGGAAGGGAGACCCAGTACTTC.

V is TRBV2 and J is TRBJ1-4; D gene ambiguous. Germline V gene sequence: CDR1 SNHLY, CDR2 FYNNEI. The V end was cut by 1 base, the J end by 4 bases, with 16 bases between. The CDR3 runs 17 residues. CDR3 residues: CASSEGDRGGGNEKLFF. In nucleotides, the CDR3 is TGTGCCAGCAGTGAAGGAGACCGGGGAGGTGGTAATGAAAAACTGTTTTTT.

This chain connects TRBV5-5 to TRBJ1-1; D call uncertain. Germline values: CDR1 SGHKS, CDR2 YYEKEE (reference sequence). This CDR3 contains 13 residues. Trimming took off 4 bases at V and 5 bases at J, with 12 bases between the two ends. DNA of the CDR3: TGTGCCAGCAGCCGAAAGCGGGAAACTGAAGCTTTCTTT. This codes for CASSRKRETEAFF.

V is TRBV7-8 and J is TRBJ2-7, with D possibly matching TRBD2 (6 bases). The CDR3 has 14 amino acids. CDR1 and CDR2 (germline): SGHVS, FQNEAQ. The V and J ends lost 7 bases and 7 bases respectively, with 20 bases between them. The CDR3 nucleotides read TGTGCCAGCACCGGAAGACTAGGCGTGGGGGAGCAGTACTTC. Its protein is CASTGRLGVGEQYF.

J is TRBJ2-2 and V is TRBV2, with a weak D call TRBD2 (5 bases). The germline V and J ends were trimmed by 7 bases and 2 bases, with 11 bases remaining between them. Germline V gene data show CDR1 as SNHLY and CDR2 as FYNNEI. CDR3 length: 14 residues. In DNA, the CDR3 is TGTGCCAGCAAGGGAGACCCCAACACCGGGGAGCTGTTTTTT. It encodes CASKGDPNTGELFF. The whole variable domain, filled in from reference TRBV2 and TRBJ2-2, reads EPEVTQTPSHQVTQMGQEVILRCVPISNHLYFYWYRQILGQKVEFLVSFYNNEISEKSEIFDDQFSVERPDGSNFTLKIRSTKLEDSAMYFCASKGDPNTGELFFGEGSRLTVL.

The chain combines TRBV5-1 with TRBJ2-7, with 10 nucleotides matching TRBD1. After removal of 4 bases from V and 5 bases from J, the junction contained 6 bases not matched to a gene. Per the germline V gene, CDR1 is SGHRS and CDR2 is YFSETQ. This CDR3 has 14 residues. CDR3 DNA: TGCGCCAGCAGCCCCGGGACAGGGGAGCACGAGCAGTACTTC. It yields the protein CASSPGTGEHEQYF. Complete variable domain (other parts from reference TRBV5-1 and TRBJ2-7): KAGVTQTPRYLIKTRGQQVTLSCSPISGHRSVSWYQQTPGQGLQFLFEYFSETQRNKGNFPGRFSGRQFSNSRSEMNVSTLELGDSALYLCASSPGTGEHEQYFGPGTRLTVT.

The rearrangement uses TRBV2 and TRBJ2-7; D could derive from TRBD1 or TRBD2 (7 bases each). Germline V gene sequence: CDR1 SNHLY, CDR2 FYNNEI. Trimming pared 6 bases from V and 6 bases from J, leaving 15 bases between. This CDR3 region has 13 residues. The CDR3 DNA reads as TGTGCCAGCAGAAGGCAGGGGGGGTCCGAGCAGTACTTC. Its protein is CASRRQGGSEQYF.

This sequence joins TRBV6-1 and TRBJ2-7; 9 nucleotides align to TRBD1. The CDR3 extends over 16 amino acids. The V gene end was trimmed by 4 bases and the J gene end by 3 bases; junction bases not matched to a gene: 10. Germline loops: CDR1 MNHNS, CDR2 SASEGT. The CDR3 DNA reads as TGTGCCAGCAGTGTACTCGGGACAGGGATCGGCTACGAGCAGTACTTC. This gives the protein CASSVLGTGIGYEQYF.

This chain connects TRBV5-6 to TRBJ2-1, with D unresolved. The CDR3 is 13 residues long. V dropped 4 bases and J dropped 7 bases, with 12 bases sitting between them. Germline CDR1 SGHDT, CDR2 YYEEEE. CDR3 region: CASSLVGYNEQFF. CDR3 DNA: TGTGCCAGCAGCCTAGTAGGGTATAATGAGCAGTTCTTC.

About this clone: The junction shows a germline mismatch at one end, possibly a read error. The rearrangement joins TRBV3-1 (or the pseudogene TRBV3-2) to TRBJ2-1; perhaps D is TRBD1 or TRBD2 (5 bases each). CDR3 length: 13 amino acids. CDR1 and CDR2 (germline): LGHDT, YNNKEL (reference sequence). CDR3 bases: TGTGCCAGCAGCAAAGGGGACGGCGGGTCCACGATCTTC. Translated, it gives CASSKGDGGSTIF.

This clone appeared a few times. For the CDR3, the DNA is TGCGCCAGCAGCCGGACTAGCGGCCAAGAGACCCAGTACTTC. Translating it yields CASSRTSGQETQYF. The chain couples TRBV4-1 to TRBJ2-5; 10 bases align to TRBD2. Germline loops: CDR1 MGHRA, CDR2 YSYEKL. V trimming: 4 bases; J trimming: 1 base; junction bases outside the gene matches: 0. CDR3 length equals 14 residues.

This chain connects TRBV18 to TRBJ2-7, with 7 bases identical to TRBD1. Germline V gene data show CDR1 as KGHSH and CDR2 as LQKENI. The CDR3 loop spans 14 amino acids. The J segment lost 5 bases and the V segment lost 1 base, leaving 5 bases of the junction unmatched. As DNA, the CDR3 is TGTGCCAGCTCACCACAGAAGACAGGGAACGAGCAGTACTTC. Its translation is CASSPQKTGNEQYF.

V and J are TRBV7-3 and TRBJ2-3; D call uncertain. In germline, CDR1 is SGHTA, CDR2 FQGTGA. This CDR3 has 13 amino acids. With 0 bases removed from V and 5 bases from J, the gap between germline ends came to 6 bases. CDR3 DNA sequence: TGTGCCAGCAGCTTAACGCAGCAAGATACGCAGTATTTT. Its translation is CASSLTQQDTQYF.